Shown below are 27 T cell receptor beta chains from a single sample sequenced in a study of early T cells in non-severe SARS-CoV-2 infection. TCRdb recomputed calls from the 5' RACE reads with MiXCR, one row per CDR3 protein. The profile shows tens of thousands of distinct CDR3 sequences, about 9.1% of them singletons. Specimen: whole blood. The receptors stem from an adult who was a healthcare worker with PCR-confirmed SARS-CoV-2 infection or an uninfected control (not recorded which).

This clonotype was seen only a few times. The V and J genes are TRBV13 and TRBJ1-4, with 8 bases aligning to TRBD1. CDR3 length: 12 residues. V lost 5 bases and J lost 10; bases outside the gene matches: 3. CDR1 and CDR2 from the germline V gene are PRHDT and FYEKMQ (reference sequence). The chain's CDR3 is CASSPDRVKLFF. In nucleotides, the CDR3 is TGTGCCAGCAGCCCGGACAGGGTAAAACTGTTTTTT.

This clonotype was found a few times. This chain links TRBV7-9 with TRBJ2-5; 11 nucleotides line up with TRBD2. CDR3 length: 14 residues. V shed 5 bases, J shed 5 bases, and the junction held 4 bases outside the gene matches. Germline-derived CDR1 and CDR2 are SEHNR and FQNEAQ (reference sequence). As DNA, the CDR3 is TGTGCCAGCAGCGAACTAGCGGGAGTTGAGACCCAGTACTTC. It codes for CASSELAGVETQYF.

At least ten counts were recorded for this clonotype. V gene TRBV10-1 combines with J gene TRBJ2-1; 9 nucleotides align to TRBD2. Germline loops: CDR1 WNHNN, CDR2 SYGVQD (reference sequence). This CDR3 spans 15 amino acids. Trimming removed 0 bases from V and 4 bases from J; junction bases left unmatched: 1. The chain's CDR3 is CASSESLAGYNEQFF. CDR3 coding DNA: TGCGCCAGCAGTGAGTCCCTAGCGGGGTACAATGAGCAGTTCTTC.

The CDR3 loop is CASSLEGNSPLHF. The CDR3 DNA is TGTGCCAGCAGCTTAGAGGGGAATTCACCCCTCCACTTT. The chain carries TRBV7-3 and TRBJ1-6, with D possibly matching TRBD1 (5 bases). The length of the CDR3 is 13 residues. Trimming pared 2 bases from V and 7 bases from J, leaving 6 bases between. From germline, CDR1 is SGHTA and CDR2 FQGTGA.

This clonotype appeared a few times. Germline is not matched at one junction end, which may reflect a read error. This chain's CDR3 is CASSLARTAQF. Here the CDR3 DNA reads TGTGCCAGCAGTTTGGCCCGCACAGCCCAATTT. V gene TRBV12-3 or TRBV12-4 combines with J gene TRBJ1-1; D remains ambiguous. CDR3 length: 11 residues.

This clonotype was detected ten times or more. This rearrangement joins TRBV11-2 to TRBJ2-5, with 10 bases fitting TRBD2. V shed 1 base and J 2 bases; nucleotides not matched to a gene: 7. Germline CDR1 SGHAT, CDR2 FQNNGV. The CDR3 is 17 residues long. The chain's CDR3 is CASSLGGGGLAQETQYF. CDR3 nucleotide sequence: TGTGCCAGCAGCTTAGGGGGCGGGGGACTAGCGCAAGAGACCCAGTACTTC. The full variable domain, rest sourced from reference TRBV11-2 and TRBJ2-5, is EAGVAQSPRYKIIEKRQSVAFWCNPISGHATLYWYQQILGQGPKLLIQFQNNGVVDDSQLPKDRFSAERLKGVDSTLKIQPAKLEDSAVYLCASSLGGGGLAQETQYFGPGTRLLVL.

This clonotype showed up many times. The V and J genes are TRBV6-5 and TRBJ2-1; D remains ambiguous. CDR3 length: 16 residues. Germline V CDR1 and CDR2: MNHEY, SVGAGI. V lost 0 bases to trimming and J lost 0 bases, with 9 bases between them. CDR3: CASSYSDLSSYNEQFF. The DNA for the CDR3 is TGTGCCAGCAGTTACTCAGACCTTAGCTCCTACAATGAGCAGTTCTTC.

J is TRBJ2-1 and V is TRBV19; 10 nucleotides agree with TRBD2. The CDR3 loop spans 14 amino acids. Per the germline V gene, CDR1 is LNHDA and CDR2 is SQIVND (reference sequence). V shed 4 bases, J shed 6 bases, and the junction held 3 bases outside the gene matches. The CDR3 nucleotides are TGTGCCAGTAGTAAGAGCGGGAGGGCCAATGAGCAGTTCTTC. This gives the protein CASSKSGRANEQFF.

This clonotype was counted at least ten times. The chain is built from TRBV5-1 and TRBJ1-1; D gene unclear. The germline V gene encodes CDR1 SGHRS and CDR2 YFSETQ. Trimming cost V 0 bases and J 3 bases, with 9 bases left between them. The length of the CDR3 is 14 residues. The CDR3 loop is CASSLDPEDTEAFF. The CDR3 region has the DNA TGCGCCAGCAGCTTGGACCCAGAGGACACTGAAGCTTTCTTT.

This rearrangement joins TRBV7-9 to TRBJ2-7; perhaps TRBD2 as D (6 bases). V was pared by 7 bases and J by 7 bases, with 23 bases between. The CDR3 covers 15 residues. Germline V gives CDR1 SEHNR, CDR2 FQNEAQ (reference sequence). The DNA for the CDR3 is TGTGCCAGCACTCCTGTGGGAGGCGGAGGGGTGGAGCAGTACTTC. This sequence encodes CASTPVGGGGVEQYF.

This clonotype showed up many times. The chain joins TRBV20-1 to TRBJ1-2; a weak D match, TRBD1 (6 bases). Germline assignment: CDR1 DFQATT and CDR2 SNEGSKA (reference sequence). The V end lost 6 bases, the J end lost 5 bases, and 10 bases lay between the germline ends. This CDR3 region has 11 residues. The CDR3 here is CSARTVYGYTF. In DNA, the CDR3 is TGCAGTGCACGGACAGTTTATGGCTACACCTTC.

This clonotype was picked up many times. This rearrangement joins TRBV7-6 to TRBJ2-5, with a weak D call TRBD1 (6 bases). Germline V lookup: CDR1 SGHVS, CDR2 FNYEAQ. The CDR3 has 15 residues. V shed 4 bases and J shed 1 base, with 13 bases lying between them. In nucleotides, the CDR3 is TGTGCCAGCAGCTCCCGGGACAACGCCCAAGAGACCCAGTACTTC. Protein: CASSSRDNAQETQYF.

This clonotype came up many times. This chain links TRBV19 with TRBJ1-5; D not resolved. CDR1 is LNHDA, CDR2 SQIVND, per germline (reference sequence). The V gene lost 10 bases and the J gene lost 0 bases, with 16 bases spanning the gap. This CDR3 is 15 amino acids long. CDR3 bases: TGTGCCACCACCGAGGACGCCGATAGCAATCAGCCCCAGCATTTT. As protein: CATTEDADSNQPQHF.

The sample holds many counts of this clonotype. The chain recombines TRBV20-1 with TRBJ1-6; D call uncertain. Germline CDR1 is DFQATT and CDR2 is SNEGSKA (reference sequence). V was cut by 6 bases and J by 8 bases, with 11 bases left in between. The CDR3 contains 12 residues. The CDR3 here is CSAMAWDSPLHF. In nucleotides, the CDR3 is TGCAGTGCCATGGCCTGGGATTCACCCCTCCACTTT.

This clonotype appeared many times. This CDR3 reads CAIRIEGQINYGYTF. The CDR3 DNA reads TGTGCCATCCGAATAGAGGGACAGATCAACTATGGCTACACCTTC. The chain has TRBV10-3 and TRBJ1-2, with 7 bases that match TRBD1. This CDR3 spans 15 amino acids. The germline gives CDR1 ENHRY, CDR2 SYGVKD. V shed 8 bases and J 2 bases; nucleotides not matched to a gene: 11.

This sequence joins TRBV7-9 and TRBJ1-4, with TRBD1 identical over 7 bases. This CDR3 contains 17 residues. V lost 5 bases and J lost 1; bases outside the gene matches: 10. Germline V CDR1 and CDR2: SEHNR, FQNEAQ (reference sequence). The CDR3 DNA follows: TGTGCCAGCAGCGATCTCCTAACAGGGGAAACTAATGAAAAACTGTTTTTT. This encodes CASSDLLTGETNEKLFF.

This clonotype was found many times. The rearrangement links TRBV5-1 to TRBJ2-7, with D uncertain. Per germline, CDR1 SGHRS and CDR2 YFSETQ. V lost 4 bases to trimming and J lost 6 bases, with 11 bases between them. CDR3 size: 12 residues. DNA of the CDR3: TGCGCCAGCAGCCCGGCCCTAGGCGAGCAGTACTTC. Protein product: CASSPALGEQYF.

This clonotype was picked up many times. The V call is TRBV15, the J call TRBJ2-7; D is possibly TRBD1 (5 bases). From germline, CDR1 is LNHNV and CDR2 YYDKDF (reference sequence). This CDR3 comprises 17 residues. Trimming shortened V by 0 bases and J by 1 base, and 16 bases separated the two germline ends. In nucleotides, the CDR3 is TGTGCCACCAGCAGAGATCGGGCAGGGTGGTCATCCTACGAGCAGTACTTC. Its protein is CATSRDRAGWSSYEQYF. Looking up the rest from reference TRBV15 and TRBJ2-7 gives the full variable domain: DAMVIQNPRYQVTQFGKPVTLSCSQTLNHNVMYWYQQKSSQAPKLLFHYYDKDFNNEADTPDNFQSRRPNTSFCFLDIRSPGLGDTAMYLCATSRDRAGWSSYEQYFGPGTRLTVT.

This clonotype was recorded at least ten times. This chain connects TRBV7-2 to TRBJ2-7; 9 nucleotides match TRBD2. Per the germline V gene, CDR1 is SGHTA and CDR2 is FQGNSA. This CDR3 is 15 amino acids long. Trimming cost V 1 base and J 2 bases; bases outside gene matches: 3. CDR3 loop: CASSLEASGTYEQYF. The CDR3 nucleotides read TGTGCCAGCAGCTTAGAGGCTAGCGGGACCTACGAGCAGTACTTC.

This clonotype was counted ten times or more. The chain employs TRBV20-1 and TRBJ2-1; D is unresolved. CDR1 and CDR2 from the germline V gene are DFQATT and SNEGSKA (reference sequence). V was clipped by 6 bases and J by 3 bases, with 9 bases between them. The CDR3 loop spans 12 amino acids. Here the CDR3 reads CSARTYYNEQFF. In nucleotides, the CDR3 is TGCAGTGCAAGGACCTACTACAATGAGCAGTTCTTC.

The chain carries TRBV29-1 and TRBJ1-1; D uncertain. Per the germline V gene, CDR1 is SQVTM and CDR2 is ANQGSEA. This CDR3 has 14 residues. Trimming pared 4 bases from V and 4 bases from J, leaving 16 bases between. The chain's CDR3 is CSVGGSGYGTEAFF. DNA of the CDR3: TGCAGCGTTGGGGGATCGGGTTACGGCACTGAAGCTTTCTTT.

The V gene is TRBV10-3, the J gene TRBJ1-1; TRBD1 might be the D (6 bases). Germline V gives CDR1 ENHRY, CDR2 SYGVKD. The CDR3 has 14 residues. The V end was cut by 3 bases, the J end by 0 bases, with 8 bases between. DNA of the CDR3: TGTGCCATCAGTGATCAGGGGCTGAACACTGAAGCTTTCTTT. Translated, it gives CAISDQGLNTEAFF.

There are a few counts of this clonotype. The J gene is TRBJ2-3, the V gene TRBV11-2; TRBD1 is a possible D gene (6 bases). V dropped 1 base and J dropped 3 bases, with 14 bases sitting between them. This CDR3 has 16 residues. CDR1 and CDR2 from the germline V gene are SGHAT and FQNNGV. CDR3 in amino acids: CASSLGSRDITDTQYF. CDR3 DNA: TGTGCCAGCAGCTTAGGATCTCGGGACATTACAGATACGCAGTATTTT.

This clonotype was counted many times. The rearrangement joins TRBV19 to TRBJ1-2; D not certain. V was cut by 3 bases and J by 2 bases, with 7 bases left in between. CDR1 is LNHDA and CDR2 is SQIVND in the germline V gene (reference sequence). This CDR3 has 13 amino acids. In DNA, the CDR3 is TGTGCCAGTAGTATTGGAGGGAACTATGGCTACACCTTC. Translating it yields CASSIGGNYGYTF.

V is TRBV20-1 and J is TRBJ2-7; D gene uncertain. CDR3 size: 13 residues. CDR1 DFQATT and CDR2 SNEGSKA come from the germline V gene (reference sequence). Trimming left V 5 bases short and J 1 base short, with 12 bases between. The CDR3 sequence: CSARSTTSYEQYF. In nucleotides, the CDR3 is TGCAGTGCTCGTAGCACGACGTCCTACGAGCAGTACTTC.

This rearrangement joins TRBV4-3 to TRBJ2-4; 12 bases fit TRBD2. Per germline, CDR1 LGHNA and CDR2 YSLEER. This CDR3 has 20 amino acids. V lost 4 bases, J lost 4 bases, and 17 bases stayed unmatched. The CDR3 DNA is TGCGCCAGCAGCCGATGGGGGCTAGCGGGAGGGCAGGCGGGAAAAAACATTCAGTACTTC. This sequence encodes CASSRWGLAGGQAGKNIQYF.

This clonotype showed up many times. The chain couples TRBV10-3 to TRBJ1-2, with D perhaps TRBD1 (6 bases). There are 15 residues in the CDR3. Germline CDR1 ENHRY, CDR2 SYGVKD. V was clipped by 3 bases and J by 0 bases, with 11 bases between them. CDR3 residues: CAISDTPGANYGYTF. CDR3 DNA sequence: TGTGCCATCAGTGATACGCCAGGGGCTAACTATGGCTACACCTTC.